This TCR beta chain was recovered during a study of T cell repertoires in cytomegalovirus infection. TCRdb independently ran MiXCR on the reads; one entry per CDR3 protein. The sample has fewer than 1,000,000 distinct CDR3 sequences; 31% are singletons. J gave up 0 bases and V 2 bases, and 13 bases lay outside the gene matches. The CDR3 runs to 18 residues. This clonotype was seen only a few times. What it binds is not known. The source is a human donor in good health (CMV status not recorded). Some clones in this sample may be carry-over from other donors' samples. V gene TRBV23-1 combines with J gene TRBJ2-7; the match to TRBD1 covers 7 bases. TRBV23-1 is sorted into the ORF group, with uncertain function. Sequenced here: cultured CD8+ T cells from PBMCs, sampled from culture after CMV antigen stimulation. The CDR3 protein is CASSQGPDRQTSSYEQYF. The CDR3 region has the DNA TGCGCCAGCAGTCAAGGCCCGGACAGGCAAACTTCCTCCTACGAGCAGTACTTC.